A selection of T cell receptor beta chains follows, all from one sample in a study of blood T cells in healthy people across ages. TCRdb itself ran the 5' RACE reads through MiXCR, one entry per CDR3 protein. This sample has about 830,000 distinct CDR3 sequences, with 58% found just once. Sample: blood. These receptors all come from a man younger than 45 in good health. The CDR3 runs from the conserved cysteine through the conserved F or W. Each record gives: D gene, clone size, CDR3 length, V gene, J gene, CDR3 protein, CDR3 DNA. The D gene is left open where the match is weak. Size is stated for part of the rows, as once, few or many counts, or as a class when the clone is expanded.

D gene: -
clone size: -
CDR3 length: 16
V gene: TRBV6-1
J gene: TRBJ1-4
CDR3 protein: CASSLLRTAVNEKLFF
CDR3 DNA: TGTGCCAGCAGCCTGCTGAGGACGGCCGTTAATGAAAAACTGTTTTTT

D gene: TRBD2
clone size: few
CDR3 length: 16
V gene: TRBV7-9
J gene: TRBJ2-7
CDR3 protein: CASSSILAGDAYEQYF
CDR3 DNA: TGTGCCAGCAGCTCAATACTAGCGGGAGATGCCTACGAGCAGTACTTC

D gene: -
clone size: -
CDR3 length: 15
V gene: TRBV20-1
J gene: TRBJ2-5
CDR3 protein: CSARDLGTQGGTQYF
CDR3 DNA: TGCAGTGCTAGAGATCTAGGGACTCAGGGGGGGACCCAGTACTTC

D gene: TRBD1
clone size: few
CDR3 length: 15
V gene: TRBV4-2
J gene: TRBJ2-7
CDR3 protein: CASTLSPGQGREQYF
CDR3 DNA: TGTGCCAGCACCCTAAGCCCCGGACAGGGCCGCGAGCAGTACTTC

D gene: -
clone size: -
CDR3 length: 16
V gene: TRBV6-6
J gene: TRBJ2-1
CDR3 protein: CASSYLGVGGVEEQFF
CDR3 DNA: TGTGCCAGCAGTTACCTGGGGGTGGGGGGAGTAGAGGAGCAGTTCTTC

D gene: -
clone size: few
CDR3 length: 13
V gene: TRBV10-3
J gene: TRBJ2-3
CDR3 protein: CAAHREGTDTQYF
CDR3 DNA: TGTGCCGCACACAGGGAGGGCACAGATACGCAGTATTTT

D gene: -
clone size: -
CDR3 length: 17
V gene: TRBV7-2
J gene: TRBJ2-3
CDR3 protein: CASSLNTGGGSTDTQYF
CDR3 DNA: TGTGCCAGCAGCTTAAATACTGGGGGCGGAAGCACAGATACGCAGTATTTT

D gene: -
clone size: -
CDR3 length: 16
V gene: TRBV5-1
J gene: TRBJ2-6
CDR3 protein: CASSSETGSGANVLTF
CDR3 DNA: TGCGCCAGCAGCTCAGAAACAGGGTCCGGGGCCAACGTCCTGACTTTC

D gene: -
clone size: few
CDR3 length: 13
V gene: TRBV4-3
J gene: TRBJ2-1
CDR3 protein: CASSHRVEEPQFF
CDR3 DNA: TGCGCCAGCAGCCACCGGGTAGAAGAGCCCCAGTTCTTC

D gene: -
clone size: -
CDR3 length: 17
V gene: TRBV7-9
J gene: TRBJ2-6
CDR3 protein: CASSLGHLSSGANVLTF
CDR3 DNA: TGTGCCAGCAGCTTAGGGCACCTGAGCTCTGGGGCCAACGTCCTGACTTTC

D gene: -
clone size: -
CDR3 length: 13
V gene: TRBV12-3/TRBV12-4
J gene: TRBJ2-3
CDR3 protein: CASSSQRGDTQYF
CDR3 DNA: TGTGCCAGCAGCTCCCAGCGAGGAGATACGCAGTATTTT

D gene: -
clone size: -
CDR3 length: 12
V gene: TRBV2
J gene: TRBJ2-1
CDR3 protein: CASTDDYNEQFF
CDR3 DNA: TGTGCCAGCACCGACGACTACAATGAGCAGTTCTTC

D gene: TRBD1
clone size: -
CDR3 length: 15
V gene: TRBV6-1
J gene: TRBJ1-2
CDR3 protein: CASSAAGTGLNGYTF
CDR3 DNA: TGTGCCAGCAGTGCCGCCGGGACAGGGCTAAATGGCTACACCTTC

D gene: TRBD2
clone size: -
CDR3 length: 15
V gene: TRBV7-2
J gene: TRBJ2-7
CDR3 protein: CASSLGGSVSYEQYF
CDR3 DNA: TGTGCCAGCAGCTTAGGCGGGAGTGTCTCCTACGAGCAGTACTTC

D gene: -
clone size: few
CDR3 length: 14
V gene: TRBV4-2
J gene: TRBJ2-3
CDR3 protein: CASSQDLLRDTQYF
CDR3 DNA: TGTGCCAGCAGCCAAGATCTTTTGCGAGATACGCAGTATTTT

D gene: -
clone size: few
CDR3 length: 15
V gene: TRBV5-6
J gene: TRBJ2-7
CDR3 protein: CASSLVPGASYEQYF
CDR3 DNA: TGTGCCAGCAGCTTGGTTCCAGGGGCCTCCTACGAGCAGTACTTC

D gene: -
clone size: -
CDR3 length: 13
V gene: TRBV28
J gene: TRBJ2-7
CDR3 protein: CASSLAVTWEQYF
CDR3 DNA: TGTGCCAGCAGTTTAGCGGTGACCTGGGAGCAGTACTTC

D gene: TRBD1
clone size: -
CDR3 length: 14
V gene: TRBV7-2
J gene: TRBJ2-7
CDR3 protein: CASSVRDRGYEQYF
CDR3 DNA: TGTGCCAGCAGCGTCCGGGACAGGGGCTACGAGCAGTACTTC

D gene: TRBD2
clone size: -
CDR3 length: 16
V gene: TRBV7-2
J gene: TRBJ2-3
CDR3 protein: CASSRSTSGAKVSSYF
CDR3 DNA: TGTGCCAGCAGCCGGAGTACTAGCGGGGCGAAGGTCTCATCGTATTTT

D gene: -
clone size: -
CDR3 length: 15
V gene: TRBV29-1
J gene: TRBJ2-7
CDR3 protein: CSVEGAGSSYNEQYF
CDR3 DNA: TGCAGCGTTGAAGGAGCGGGCAGCTCCTACAATGAGCAGTACTTC

D gene: -
clone size: -
CDR3 length: 14
V gene: TRBV18
J gene: TRBJ2-3
CDR3 protein: CASSPASNTDTQYF
CDR3 DNA: TGTGCCAGCTCACCAGCCTCTAACACAGATACGCAGTATTTT

D gene: -
clone size: few
CDR3 length: 14
V gene: TRBV20-1
J gene: TRBJ2-7
CDR3 protein: CSAREPQGQYEQYF
CDR3 DNA: TGCAGTGCTAGAGAGCCCCAGGGACAATACGAGCAGTACTTC

D gene: -
clone size: -
CDR3 length: 12
V gene: TRBV29-1
J gene: TRBJ2-1
CDR3 protein: CSARAPDNEQFF
CDR3 DNA: TGCAGCGCCCGCGCCCCCGACAATGAGCAGTTCTTC

D gene: -
clone size: -
CDR3 length: 15
V gene: TRBV10-3
J gene: TRBJ2-5
CDR3 protein: CAISEVGGGEETQYF
CDR3 DNA: TGTGCCATCAGTGAGGTCGGCGGGGGCGAGGAGACCCAGTACTTC

D gene: -
clone size: few
CDR3 length: 13
V gene: TRBV7-9
J gene: TRBJ1-1
CDR3 protein: CASSDGTEAEAFF
CDR3 DNA: TGTGCCAGCTCTGATGGGACGGAGGCTGAAGCTTTCTTT

D gene: -
clone size: -
CDR3 length: 11
V gene: TRBV28
J gene: TRBJ1-2
CDR3 protein: CASLRDIHYTF
CDR3 DNA: TGTGCCAGCCTCCGGGACATTCACTACACCTTC

D gene: TRBD1
clone size: -
CDR3 length: 13
V gene: TRBV12-3/TRBV12-4
J gene: TRBJ1-1
CDR3 protein: CASRIGTESEAFF
CDR3 DNA: TGTGCCAGCAGAATCGGGACAGAAAGTGAAGCTTTCTTT

D gene: -
clone size: many
CDR3 length: 15
V gene: TRBV6-1
J gene: TRBJ2-6
CDR3 protein: CASSEEKGGANVLTF
CDR3 DNA: TGTGCCAGCAGTGAAGAGAAGGGAGGGGCCAACGTCCTGACTTTC

D gene: -
clone size: -
CDR3 length: 16
V gene: TRBV12-3/TRBV12-4
J gene: TRBJ2-3
CDR3 protein: CASGSLLRDIFDTQYF
CDR3 DNA: TGTGCCAGCGGCAGTTTATTACGGGACATTTTCGATACGCAGTATTTT

D gene: -
clone size: few
CDR3 length: 14
V gene: TRBV29-1
J gene: TRBJ2-1
CDR3 protein: CSVVGEFSYNEQFF
CDR3 DNA: TGCAGCGTTGTTGGTGAATTCTCCTACAATGAGCAGTTCTTC

D gene: -
clone size: -
CDR3 length: 14
V gene: TRBV24-1
J gene: TRBJ2-3
CDR3 protein: CATSEPAITDTQYF
CDR3 DNA: TGTGCCACCAGTGAGCCCGCTATCACAGATACGCAGTATTTT

D gene: TRBD2
clone size: few
CDR3 length: 16
V gene: TRBV15
J gene: TRBJ2-5
CDR3 protein: CATSRWTSGGEETQYF
CDR3 DNA: TGTGCCACCAGCAGGTGGACTAGCGGGGGGGAAGAGACCCAGTACTTC

D gene: -
clone size: -
CDR3 length: 16
V gene: TRBV2
J gene: TRBJ2-7
CDR3 protein: CASSESNRLKHYEQYF
CDR3 DNA: TGTGCCAGCAGTGAATCGAACAGGCTGAAGCACTACGAGCAGTACTTC

D gene: TRBD1
clone size: -
CDR3 length: 15
V gene: TRBV4-2
J gene: TRBJ1-2
CDR3 protein: CASSQGDGDRDGCTF
CDR3 DNA: TGTGCCAGCAGCCAAGGGGACGGGGACAGAGATGGCTGCACCTTC

D gene: -
clone size: -
CDR3 length: 15
V gene: TRBV5-1
J gene: TRBJ2-5
CDR3 protein: CAGSFISSPQETQYF
CDR3 DNA: TGCGCCGGCAGCTTCATCTCAAGCCCCCAAGAGACCCAGTACTTC

D gene: -
clone size: -
CDR3 length: 16
V gene: TRBV11-2
J gene: TRBJ2-6
CDR3 protein: CASSLGPDSGANVLTF
CDR3 DNA: TGTGCCAGCAGCTTAGGGCCAGACTCTGGGGCCAACGTCCTGACTTTC

D gene: -
clone size: -
CDR3 length: 13
V gene: TRBV6-1
J gene: TRBJ1-5
CDR3 protein: CASRPDSNQPQHF
CDR3 DNA: TGTGCCAGCAGGCCGGACAGCAATCAGCCCCAGCATTTT

D gene: -
clone size: few
CDR3 length: 16
V gene: TRBV6-2/TRBV6-3
J gene: TRBJ1-1
CDR3 protein: CASSYSWLSKNTEAFF
CDR3 DNA: TGTGCCAGCAGTTACTCCTGGCTATCCAAGAACACTGAAGCTTTCTTT

D gene: TRBD1
clone size: -
CDR3 length: 16
V gene: TRBV12-3/TRBV12-4
J gene: TRBJ2-6
CDR3 protein: CASSSGTGHGANVLTF
CDR3 DNA: TGTGCCAGCAGTTCAGGGACAGGCCATGGGGCCAACGTCCTGACTTTC

D gene: TRBD1
clone size: few
CDR3 length: 15
V gene: TRBV4-3
J gene: TRBJ2-7
CDR3 protein: CASRDLGDRESEQYF
CDR3 DNA: TGCGCCAGCAGGGATCTGGGGGACAGGGAATCCGAGCAGTACTTC